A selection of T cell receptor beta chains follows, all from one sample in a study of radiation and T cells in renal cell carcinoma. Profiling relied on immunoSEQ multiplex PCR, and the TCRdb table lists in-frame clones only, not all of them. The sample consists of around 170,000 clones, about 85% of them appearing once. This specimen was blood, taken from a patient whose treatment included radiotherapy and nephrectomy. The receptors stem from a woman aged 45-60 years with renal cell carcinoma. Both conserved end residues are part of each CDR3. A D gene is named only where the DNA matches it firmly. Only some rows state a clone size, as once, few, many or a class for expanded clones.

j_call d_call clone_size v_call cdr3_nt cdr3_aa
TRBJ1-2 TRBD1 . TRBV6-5 TGTGCCAGCAGTTACTCGCCAGGGGGTAACTATGGCTACACCTTC CASSYSPGGNYGYTF
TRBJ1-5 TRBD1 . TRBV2 TGTGCCAGCAGTGAAGCGAGGGGACAGGGGATTGGTAGCAATCAGCCCCAGCATTTT CASSEARGQGIGSNQPQHF
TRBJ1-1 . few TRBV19 TGTGCCAGTAGTATTGGGCACACTGAAGCTTTCTTT CASSIGHTEAFF
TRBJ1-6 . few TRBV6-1 TGTGCCAGCAGTGAATGGGAAGTGTATTCACCCCTCCACTTT CASSEWEVYSPLHF
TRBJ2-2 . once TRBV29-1 TGCAGCGTTGACAGTCTAAACACCGGGGAGCTGTTTTTT CSVDSLNTGELFF
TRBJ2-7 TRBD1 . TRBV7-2 TGTGCCAGCAGCCCCGCCGGGACAGGGAACTACGAGCAGTACTTC CASSPAGTGNYEQYF
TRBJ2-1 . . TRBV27 TGTGCCAGCAGTTCGGAGTCCTACAATGAGCAGTTCTTC CASSSESYNEQFF
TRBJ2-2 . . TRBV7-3 TGTGCCAGCAGCAAAAGCGCTCAACTGAACACCGGGGAGCTGTTTTTT CASSKSAQLNTGELFF
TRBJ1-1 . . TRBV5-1 TGCGCCAGCAGCGAAGTGGGGCACGCTGAAGCTTTCTTT CASSEVGHAEAFF
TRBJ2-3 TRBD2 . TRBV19 TGTGCCAGCCGCCAGCGGGGGAGCACAGATACGCAGTATTTT CASRQRGSTDTQYF
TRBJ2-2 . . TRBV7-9 TGTGCCAGCAGCTCCACCGGAGGGGTGGGGACCGGGGAGCTGTTTTTT CASSSTGGVGTGELFF
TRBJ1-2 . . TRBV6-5 TGTGCCAGCAGTTACTCGCAGGGTAACTATGGCTACACCTTC CASSYSQGNYGYTF
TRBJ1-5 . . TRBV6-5 TGTGCCAGCAGTTACGTGGCCAATCAGCCCCAGCATTTT CASSYVANQPQHF
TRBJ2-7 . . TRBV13 TGTGCCAGCAGCGGAAGAAGCTACGAGCAGTACTTC CASSGRSYEQYF
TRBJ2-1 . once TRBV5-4 TGTGCCAGCAGAAACCCGGGGAGCAGCTCCTACAATGAGCAGTTCTTC CASRNPGSSSYNEQFF
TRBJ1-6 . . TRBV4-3 TGCGCCAGCAGCCAAGATGGGAGAGATTCACCCCTCCACTTT CASSQDGRDSPLHF
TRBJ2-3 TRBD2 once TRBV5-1 TGCGCCAGCAGCACAGGACTAGCGGGGATCACAGATACGCAGTATTTT CASSTGLAGITDTQYF
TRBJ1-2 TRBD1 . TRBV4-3 TGCGCCAGCAGCCAGTCGGGACAGACCTACTATGGCTACACCTTC CASSQSGQTYYGYTF
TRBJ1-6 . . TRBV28 TGTGCCAGCCTCCGAGGCCCTAAAAGTTCACCCCTCCACTTT CASLRGPKSSPLHF
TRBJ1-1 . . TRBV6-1 TGTGCCAGCAGAACCCTCCTAAACACTGAAGCTTTCTTT CASRTLLNTEAFF
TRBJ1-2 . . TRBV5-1 TGCGCCAGCAGCCTTGGAGACACACTCACCTGGGGGGGCTACACCTTC CASSLGDTLTWGGYTF
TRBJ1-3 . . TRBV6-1 TGTGCCAGCAATGGACAGTACTCTGGAAACACCATATATTTT CASNGQYSGNTIYF
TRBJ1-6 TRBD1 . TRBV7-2 TGTGCCAGCAGCTTAGGGGACAGGGATTCCTATAATTCACCCCTCCACTTT CASSLGDRDSYNSPLHF
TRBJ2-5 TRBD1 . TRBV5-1 TGCGCCAGCAGCTTGGGACAGGGGGTACAGGAGACCCAGTACTTC CASSLGQGVQETQYF
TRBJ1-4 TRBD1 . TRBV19 TGTGCCAGTAGTATTCGGGGACAGGCGCCTAATGAAAAACTGTTTTTT CASSIRGQAPNEKLFF
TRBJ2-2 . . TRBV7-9 TGTGCCAGCAGCTTATCGATGGGGTCCGGGGAGCTGTTTTTT CASSLSMGSGELFF